These T cell receptor beta chains were read from a single sample in a study of T cell responses to AZD1222 COVID-19 vaccine. Profiled with immunoSEQ multiplex PCR; TCRdb holds only in-frame clones, not every one. The sample has roughly 150,000 clones, roughly 90% seen once. Sequencing used peripheral blood, obtained 28 days after the second AZD1222 dose. The receptors come from an adult who received the AZD1222 COVID-19 vaccine. The CDR3 runs from the conserved cysteine through the conserved F or W. A D gene is named only where the DNA matches it firmly. A clone size is listed for some rows: how often the clone was seen (once, few, many), or a class if it is expanded.

v_gene: TRBV5-1
abundance: -
d_gene: -
j_gene: TRBJ1-2
CDR3nt: TGCGCCAGCAGCGAAGGAGTTTCCTCTAACTATGGCTACACCTTC
CDR3aa: CASSEGVSSNYGYTF

v_gene: TRBV7-9
abundance: -
d_gene: -
j_gene: TRBJ1-2
CDR3nt: TGTGCCAGCAGCCTAACGGACCTTGACTATGGCTACACCTTC
CDR3aa: CASSLTDLDYGYTF

v_gene: TRBV7-9
abundance: -
d_gene: -
j_gene: TRBJ2-6
CDR3nt: TGTGCCAGCAGTCCCCCGGGAAGCCTACGCTCTGGGGCCAACGTCCTGACTTTC
CDR3aa: CASSPPGSLRSGANVLTF

v_gene: TRBV27
abundance: -
d_gene: -
j_gene: TRBJ1-6
CDR3nt: TGTGCCAGCAGTGCCCATCGGGCCTATAATTCACCCCTCCACTTT
CDR3aa: CASSAHRAYNSPLHF

v_gene: TRBV2
abundance: -
d_gene: TRBD1
j_gene: TRBJ1-4
CDR3nt: TGTGCCAGCAGCCTGGACAGGGACGATGAAAAACTGTTTTTT
CDR3aa: CASSLDRDDEKLFF

v_gene: TRBV21-1
abundance: -
d_gene: -
j_gene: TRBJ2-5
CDR3nt: TGTGCCAGCAGCTGTTTTACGGGGGTGTCAGAGACCCAGTACTTC
CDR3aa: CASSCFTGVSETQYF

v_gene: TRBV2
abundance: many
d_gene: -
j_gene: TRBJ2-2
CDR3nt: TGTGCCAGCAACCCTCTGGGGCAGGGTAGCACCGGGGAGCTGTTTTTT
CDR3aa: CASNPLGQGSTGELFF

v_gene: TRBV6-5
abundance: -
d_gene: TRBD1
j_gene: TRBJ1-1
CDR3nt: TGTGCCAGCAGTTGGGAGGGACAGGGGAACACTGAAGCTTTCTTT
CDR3aa: CASSWEGQGNTEAFF

v_gene: TRBV7-9
abundance: few
d_gene: TRBD1
j_gene: TRBJ2-2
CDR3nt: TGTGCCAGCAGCGTACCACGGGACAGGGATTATTACACCGGGGAGCTGTTTTTT
CDR3aa: CASSVPRDRDYYTGELFF

v_gene: TRBV5-6
abundance: -
d_gene: TRBD1
j_gene: TRBJ2-7
CDR3nt: TGTGCCAGCAGGGGACAGGCAGTCGAGCAGTACTTC
CDR3aa: CASRGQAVEQYF

v_gene: TRBV5-5
abundance: -
d_gene: TRBD2
j_gene: TRBJ2-3
CDR3nt: TGTGCCAGCAGCTTGAGTCCCGGGGGGAGCACAGATACGCAGTATTTT
CDR3aa: CASSLSPGGSTDTQYF

v_gene: TRBV2
abundance: once
d_gene: TRBD1
j_gene: TRBJ1-4
CDR3nt: TGTGCCAGCAGATGGCAGGGGGCGATCAATGAAAAACTGTTTTTT
CDR3aa: CASRWQGAINEKLFF

v_gene: TRBV2
abundance: -
d_gene: TRBD1
j_gene: TRBJ2-7
CDR3nt: TGTGCCAGCTCGGGTGGACAGGGGAGGGTTTATCGGTGGTACGAGCAGTACTTC
CDR3aa: CASSGGQGRVYRWYEQYF

v_gene: TRBV19
abundance: -
d_gene: -
j_gene: TRBJ1-1
CDR3nt: TGTGTCAGTAGATCCCAAGGGAACACTGAAGCTTTCTTT
CDR3aa: CVSRSQGNTEAFF

v_gene: TRBV3-1/TRBV3-2
abundance: -
d_gene: TRBD1
j_gene: TRBJ1-1
CDR3nt: TGTGCCAGCAGCCGACAGGGGGCCAGGACTGAAGCTTTCTTT
CDR3aa: CASSRQGARTEAFF

v_gene: TRBV24-1
abundance: -
d_gene: -
j_gene: TRBJ2-7
CDR3nt: TGTGCCACCAGTGATTTGAGGGGCTCCGGGGAGCAGTACTTC
CDR3aa: CATSDLRGSGEQYF

v_gene: TRBV19
abundance: -
d_gene: -
j_gene: TRBJ2-7
CDR3nt: TGTGCCAGTAGTCCGGACGTCCCCTACGAGCAGTACTTC
CDR3aa: CASSPDVPYEQYF

v_gene: TRBV5-1
abundance: -
d_gene: TRBD1
j_gene: TRBJ1-4
CDR3nt: TGCGCCAGCAGCCGGACAGGGGAAAATGAAAAACTGTTTTTT
CDR3aa: CASSRTGENEKLFF

v_gene: TRBV10-1
abundance: -
d_gene: -
j_gene: TRBJ2-1
CDR3nt: TGCGCCAGCAGTGATGGGTACAATGAGCAGTTCTTC
CDR3aa: CASSDGYNEQFF

v_gene: TRBV18
abundance: -
d_gene: TRBD2
j_gene: TRBJ2-3
CDR3nt: TGTGCCAGCTCACTTCAGCGGGGGGCAGATACGCAGTATTTT
CDR3aa: CASSLQRGADTQYF

v_gene: TRBV7-9
abundance: -
d_gene: -
j_gene: TRBJ1-1
CDR3nt: TGTGCCAGCACCTGGGCCTGGGGAGCTTTCTTT
CDR3aa: CASTWAWGAFF

v_gene: TRBV5-1
abundance: -
d_gene: TRBD2
j_gene: TRBJ2-7
CDR3nt: TGCGCCAGCAGCACCATGACTAGCGGGAGAGAGCAGTACTTC
CDR3aa: CASSTMTSGREQYF

v_gene: TRBV6-5
abundance: -
d_gene: -
j_gene: TRBJ1-1
CDR3nt: TGTGCCAGCAGTTACTCGAGGGGGACCGGGACTGAAGCTTTCTTT
CDR3aa: CASSYSRGTGTEAFF

v_gene: TRBV7-3
abundance: -
d_gene: -
j_gene: TRBJ1-5
CDR3nt: TGTGCCAGCAGCTCAGGCGCCAATCAGCCCCAGCATTTT
CDR3aa: CASSSGANQPQHF

v_gene: TRBV30
abundance: -
d_gene: -
j_gene: TRBJ1-4
CDR3nt: TGTGCCTGTACTCCACCCGAGGGAGCAACTAATGAAAAACTGTTTTTT
CDR3aa: CACTPPEGATNEKLFF

v_gene: TRBV4-2
abundance: -
d_gene: TRBD2
j_gene: TRBJ2-5
CDR3nt: TGTGCCAGCAGCCCCCAGGAGCGGGAGCGGGAGACCCAGTACTTC
CDR3aa: CASSPQERERETQYF

v_gene: TRBV9
abundance: -
d_gene: -
j_gene: TRBJ1-1
CDR3nt: TGTGCCAGCAGCGTCGTGGATGAAGCTTTCTTT
CDR3aa: CASSVVDEAFF

v_gene: TRBV25-1
abundance: -
d_gene: TRBD1
j_gene: TRBJ1-1
CDR3nt: TGTGCCAGCACTCCCCGGGGACAGGGGGTGACTGAAGCTTTCTTT
CDR3aa: CASTPRGQGVTEAFF

v_gene: TRBV6-5
abundance: -
d_gene: -
j_gene: TRBJ1-2
CDR3nt: TGTGCCAGCAGTCCTCGGACAACGAGCGATGGCTACACCTTC
CDR3aa: CASSPRTTSDGYTF

v_gene: TRBV7-9
abundance: -
d_gene: TRBD1
j_gene: TRBJ1-1
CDR3nt: TGTGCCAGCTCAGGGGGCCCGAACACTGAAGCTTTCTTT
CDR3aa: CASSGGPNTEAFF

v_gene: TRBV28
abundance: -
d_gene: -
j_gene: TRBJ1-4
CDR3nt: TGTGCCAGCAGTGTCGGGGTTAAGGAAAAACTGTTTTTT
CDR3aa: CASSVGVKEKLFF

v_gene: TRBV3-1/TRBV3-2
abundance: once
d_gene: -
j_gene: TRBJ2-1
CDR3nt: TGTGCCAGCAGACTAGACGCTGAGCAGTTCTTC
CDR3aa: CASRLDAEQFF

v_gene: TRBV30
abundance: -
d_gene: -
j_gene: TRBJ1-2
CDR3nt: TGTGCCTGGAGCCAACAGGGAATTGGCGGCTACACCTTC
CDR3aa: CAWSQQGIGGYTF

v_gene: TRBV12-3/TRBV12-4
abundance: -
d_gene: -
j_gene: TRBJ1-1
CDR3nt: TGTGCCAGCAGTAGAGGAAATTGGGAAGCTTTCTTT
CDR3aa: CASSRGNWEAFF